These T cell receptor beta chains were read from a single sample in a study of vaccination effects on CD4 cells after COVID-19. Profiled with immunoSEQ multiplex PCR; TCRdb holds only in-frame clones, not every one. The repertoire includes around 22,000 clones, around 77% of them detected once, and over 8% sits in the top ten. These receptors have no identified antigens. The sample in question was CD4+ T cells from PBMCs cultured with HCoV-229E spike peptides, obtained after COVID-19 vaccination. The receptors come from a human donor who received a COVID-19 vaccine. Each CDR3 is given with its conserved first and last residue. D genes are given only for firm matches.

TRBV19	NA	CASDNQGPPNQPQHF
TRBV7-8	NA	CASSLARTRVTEAFF
TRBV10-2	NA	CASSAQNMNTEAFF
TRBV18	NA	CASSPPYLGNTIYF
TRBV27	NA	CASSLVTGGPLREQYF
TRBV4-2	NA	CASSQDQGRGGELFF
TRBV19	NA	CASSIGGSGSYNEQFF
TRBV9	TRBD2	CASSGTSGSYEQYF
TRBV11-3	NA	CASSLVPQGGYEQYF
TRBV5-1	NA	CASGPGHGNTIYF
TRBV3-1/TRBV3-2	TRBD1	CASSQNRGRSSYNEQFF
TRBV18	TRBD1	CASSPGTDNIAQHF
TRBV7-9	TRBD2	CASSNGLAGGYSYNEQFF
TRBV5-1	TRBD2	CASSFDSGGPYNEQFF
TRBV21-1	NA	CASSKPPSGANVLTF
TRBV5-1	NA	CASSLVVGSSYNEQFF
TRBV6-5	NA	CASSRTYEQYF
TRBV4-1	NA	CASSQVVVGFSYEQYF
TRBV9	TRBD1	CASSARTGGGNTIYF